A selection of T cell receptor beta chains follows, all from one sample in a study of T cell responses to AZD1222 COVID-19 vaccine. Data came from immunoSEQ multiplex PCR; TCRdb stores just in-frame clones and leaves some out. The sample consists of some 150,000 clones, about 92% of them appearing once. The sample was peripheral blood, taken on day 0 of AZD1222 vaccination. Receptors were obtained from an adult in good health. Each CDR3 is given with its conserved first and last residue. The order of the fields is V gene, D gene, clone size, J gene, CDR3 protein, CDR3 DNA. D genes are given only for firm matches. Some rows have no size entry. The others give once, few or many, or a class for an expanded clone.

v_call: TRBV12-3/TRBV12-4
d_call: TRBD1
clone_size: -
j_call: TRBJ1-2
cdr3_aa: CASSATGPYGYTF
cdr3_nt: TGTGCCAGCAGTGCGACAGGGCCCTATGGCTACACCTTC

v_call: TRBV7-2
d_call: -
clone_size: -
j_call: TRBJ1-2
cdr3_aa: CASSLGVGQLRNYGYTF
cdr3_nt: TGTGCCAGCAGCTTAGGGGTAGGACAGTTGAGAAACTATGGCTACACCTTC

v_call: TRBV18
d_call: TRBD1
clone_size: -
j_call: TRBJ1-2
cdr3_aa: CASSPTGSSPYGYTF
cdr3_nt: TGTGCCAGCTCACCGACAGGGTCATCGCCCTATGGCTACACCTTC

v_call: TRBV7-2
d_call: TRBD1
clone_size: -
j_call: TRBJ2-5
cdr3_aa: CASSLTRTGVETQYF
cdr3_nt: TGTGCCAGCAGCTTAACCCGGACAGGGGTAGAGACCCAGTACTTC

v_call: TRBV10-3
d_call: TRBD1
clone_size: -
j_call: TRBJ1-1
cdr3_aa: CAISAPPTGGNTEAFF
cdr3_nt: TGTGCCATCAGTGCTCCCCCGACAGGGGGGAACACTGAAGCTTTCTTT

v_call: TRBV4-1
d_call: -
clone_size: -
j_call: TRBJ1-2
cdr3_aa: CASSQPGTRLNYGYTF
cdr3_nt: TGCGCCAGCAGCCAACCGGGGACACGCCTTAACTATGGCTACACCTTC

v_call: TRBV6-5
d_call: -
clone_size: -
j_call: TRBJ2-5
cdr3_aa: CASLKTETQYF
cdr3_nt: TGTGCCAGCCTAAAAACGGAGACCCAGTACTTC

v_call: TRBV28
d_call: -
clone_size: -
j_call: TRBJ1-3
cdr3_aa: CASIRGGLSGNTIYF
cdr3_nt: TGTGCCAGCATCAGAGGGGGACTCTCTGGAAACACCATATATTTT

v_call: TRBV21-1
d_call: -
clone_size: -
j_call: TRBJ2-1
cdr3_aa: CASSSSGTSGGAALGNEQFF
cdr3_nt: TGTGCCAGCAGCAGCTCGGGGACTAGCGGGGGGGCTGCTTTAGGCAATGAGCAGTTCTTC

v_call: TRBV3-1/TRBV3-2
d_call: TRBD1
clone_size: once
j_call: TRBJ1-4
cdr3_aa: CASSPDREGLNEKLFF
cdr3_nt: TGTGCCAGCAGCCCGGACAGGGAGGGTCTCAATGAAAAACTGTTTTTT

v_call: TRBV2
d_call: -
clone_size: -
j_call: TRBJ1-3
cdr3_aa: CASTFTGTNTIYF
cdr3_nt: TGTGCCAGCACCTTTACAGGGACGAACACCATATATTTT

v_call: TRBV4-2
d_call: TRBD2
clone_size: -
j_call: TRBJ2-7
cdr3_aa: CASSQEGSGEGDYEQYF
cdr3_nt: TGTGCCAGCAGCCAAGAAGGGAGTGGGGAGGGAGACTACGAGCAGTACTTC

v_call: TRBV7-2
d_call: TRBD1
clone_size: -
j_call: TRBJ1-2
cdr3_aa: CASSLNSGGRHYGYTF
cdr3_nt: TGTGCCAGCAGCTTGAACTCAGGGGGACGGCACTATGGCTACACCTTC

v_call: TRBV20-1
d_call: -
clone_size: once
j_call: TRBJ1-4
cdr3_aa: CSVWGSEKLFF
cdr3_nt: TGCAGTGTCTGGGGAAGCGAAAAACTGTTTTTT

v_call: TRBV10-3
d_call: -
clone_size: -
j_call: TRBJ2-2
cdr3_aa: CAIGGSEYPGELFF
cdr3_nt: TGTGCCATCGGGGGGAGCGAGTATCCCGGGGAGCTGTTTTTT

v_call: TRBV6-5
d_call: -
clone_size: -
j_call: TRBJ1-6
cdr3_aa: CASSYGITGRLSTLHF
cdr3_nt: TGTGCCAGCAGTTACGGGATTACAGGGAGGTTGTCGACCCTCCACTTT

v_call: TRBV5-1
d_call: -
clone_size: -
j_call: TRBJ1-5
cdr3_aa: CASSLEGRYNQPQHF
cdr3_nt: TGCGCCAGCAGCTTGGAGGGCAGGTACAATCAGCCCCAGCATTTT

v_call: TRBV5-1
d_call: -
clone_size: -
j_call: TRBJ1-2
cdr3_aa: CAISDGNYGYTF
cdr3_nt: TGCGCCATCTCGGACGGGAACTATGGCTACACCTTC

v_call: TRBV4-1
d_call: -
clone_size: -
j_call: TRBJ2-3
cdr3_aa: CASSQGIRGPSTDTQYF
cdr3_nt: TGCGCCAGCAGCCAAGGAATTAGGGGACCTAGCACAGATACGCAGTATTTT

v_call: TRBV2
d_call: -
clone_size: once
j_call: TRBJ2-1
cdr3_aa: CASSDRDYNEQFF
cdr3_nt: TGTGCCAGCAGTGACAGGGACTACAATGAGCAGTTCTTC

v_call: TRBV5-1
d_call: -
clone_size: -
j_call: TRBJ1-1
cdr3_aa: CASSLSAGLNTEAFF
cdr3_nt: TGCGCCAGCAGCTTGTCGGCAGGCTTAAACACTGAAGCTTTCTTT

v_call: TRBV7-8
d_call: -
clone_size: -
j_call: TRBJ1-1
cdr3_aa: CASSPLTLNTEAFF
cdr3_nt: TGTGCCAGCAGCCCGTTAACCCTGAACACTGAAGCTTTCTTT

v_call: TRBV7-2
d_call: TRBD2
clone_size: -
j_call: TRBJ2-5
cdr3_aa: CASSFGLAGEETQYF
cdr3_nt: TGTGCCAGCAGCTTCGGACTAGCGGGGGAAGAGACCCAGTACTTC

v_call: TRBV3-1/TRBV3-2
d_call: TRBD1
clone_size: -
j_call: TRBJ1-1
cdr3_aa: CASRYRGRTRRTEAFF
cdr3_nt: TGTGCCAGCAGATACAGGGGGCGAACCCGGAGGACTGAAGCTTTCTTT

v_call: TRBV5-5
d_call: TRBD1
clone_size: -
j_call: TRBJ2-1
cdr3_aa: CASSLGGQGSYNEQFF
cdr3_nt: TGTGCCAGCAGCTTGGGCGGACAGGGATCCTACAATGAGCAGTTCTTC

v_call: TRBV6-5
d_call: TRBD1
clone_size: -
j_call: TRBJ1-2
cdr3_aa: CASSRGGVYGYTF
cdr3_nt: TGTGCCAGCAGTAGAGGGGGCGTCTATGGCTACACCTTC

v_call: TRBV2
d_call: TRBD1
clone_size: -
j_call: TRBJ1-5
cdr3_aa: CASSTGTGGYQPQHF
cdr3_nt: TGTGCCAGCAGCACCGGGACAGGGGGATATCAGCCCCAGCATTTT

v_call: TRBV4-3
d_call: -
clone_size: -
j_call: TRBJ2-3
cdr3_aa: CASSQEGVSYHTDTQYF
cdr3_nt: TGCGCCAGCAGCCAAGAAGGGGTCAGTTACCACACAGATACGCAGTATTTT

v_call: TRBV15
d_call: -
clone_size: -
j_call: TRBJ1-1
cdr3_aa: CATSSSVNTEAFF
cdr3_nt: TGTGCCACCAGCAGTTCCGTGAACACTGAAGCTTTCTTT

v_call: TRBV5-1
d_call: -
clone_size: -
j_call: TRBJ1-2
cdr3_aa: CASSLGQDYGYTF
cdr3_nt: TGCGCCAGCAGCTTGGGACAGGACTATGGCTACACCTTC

v_call: TRBV9
d_call: -
clone_size: -
j_call: TRBJ2-7
cdr3_aa: CASSPTGGLLGEQYF
cdr3_nt: TGTGCCAGCAGCCCCACCGGGGGCTTATTGGGGGAGCAGTACTTC

v_call: TRBV2
d_call: -
clone_size: -
j_call: TRBJ1-6
cdr3_aa: CASSVRPLGDNSPLHF
cdr3_nt: TGTGCCAGCAGTGTAAGGCCCCTCGGCGATAATTCACCCCTCCACTTT

v_call: TRBV3-1/TRBV3-2
d_call: TRBD1
clone_size: -
j_call: TRBJ2-2
cdr3_aa: CASSRTGAGELFF
cdr3_nt: TGTGCCAGCAGCCGCACAGGGGCCGGGGAGCTGTTTTTT

v_call: TRBV7-2
d_call: -
clone_size: once
j_call: TRBJ1-3
cdr3_aa: CASSWYRDPSGNTIYF
cdr3_nt: TGTGCCAGCAGCTGGTACCGGGACCCGTCTGGAAACACCATATATTTT

v_call: TRBV23-1
d_call: TRBD1
clone_size: -
j_call: TRBJ1-2
cdr3_aa: CASSQSERGGRGPDGYTF
cdr3_nt: TGCGCCAGCAGTCAATCGGAAAGGGGCGGCAGGGGGCCCGATGGCTACACCTTC

v_call: TRBV18
d_call: -
clone_size: -
j_call: TRBJ2-7
cdr3_aa: CASSQGGPSYEQYF
cdr3_nt: TGTGCCAGCTCACAGGGTGGGCCCTCCTACGAGCAGTACTTC

v_call: TRBV7-6
d_call: TRBD1
clone_size: -
j_call: TRBJ2-1
cdr3_aa: CASRSPGQGSQEQFF
cdr3_nt: TGTGCCAGCAGATCCCCGGGACAGGGCTCTCAGGAGCAGTTCTTC

v_call: TRBV5-1
d_call: TRBD1
clone_size: -
j_call: TRBJ2-5
cdr3_aa: CASSLRDRGQETQYF
cdr3_nt: TGCGCCAGCAGCCTCCGGGACAGGGGGCAAGAGACCCAGTACTTC

v_call: TRBV29-1
d_call: TRBD2
clone_size: once
j_call: TRBJ2-5
cdr3_aa: CSVVPRGGQETQYF
cdr3_nt: TGCAGCGTTGTCCCCCGGGGGGGTCAAGAGACCCAGTACTTC

v_call: TRBV28
d_call: -
clone_size: few
j_call: TRBJ1-5
cdr3_aa: CASSPWTGNNQPQHF
cdr3_nt: TGTGCCAGCAGTCCCTGGACCGGAAACAATCAGCCCCAGCATTTT

v_call: TRBV18
d_call: TRBD1
clone_size: -
j_call: TRBJ1-3
cdr3_aa: CASSPPGQGLGNTIYF
cdr3_nt: TGTGCCAGCTCACCACCCGGACAGGGTCTCGGAAACACCATATATTTT

v_call: TRBV2
d_call: -
clone_size: -
j_call: TRBJ1-6
cdr3_aa: CASSVGGPVNNSPLHF
cdr3_nt: TGTGCCAGCAGTGTGGGGGGGCCGGTCAATAATTCACCCCTCCACTTT

v_call: TRBV3-1/TRBV3-2
d_call: -
clone_size: -
j_call: TRBJ2-7
cdr3_aa: CASSQLAWAYEQYF
cdr3_nt: TGTGCCAGCAGCCAACTAGCGTGGGCCTACGAGCAGTACTTC

v_call: TRBV18
d_call: TRBD1
clone_size: -
j_call: TRBJ1-2
cdr3_aa: CASSPLAGGANGYTF
cdr3_nt: TGTGCCAGCTCACCTTTGGCAGGGGGCGCGAATGGCTACACCTTC